The T cell receptor (beta chain) under discussion was sequenced for a study of OX40 agonist ivuxolimab in advanced cancers. Peripheral blood came from all dose cohorts at three timepoints. Only in-frame clones appear in the TCRdb table, and some are missing; sequencing was by immunoSEQ multiplex PCR. The table has 63,000 or so clones, around 90% seen once. The junction had 3 bases not matched to a gene; V was cut back by 0 bases and J by 0 bases. The germline V gene encodes CDR1 SGDLS and CDR2 YYNGEE. The CDR3 has 17 residues. V usage is TRBV9 and J usage is TRBJ2-7, with 13 bases matching TRBD2. The sequence derives from an adult with an advanced solid tumor such as melanoma, head and neck, liver or kidney cancer. The sample in question was CD4+ or CD8+ T cells sorted from blood, obtained in a trial of the OX40 agonist ivuxolimab. The CDR3, as DNA: TGTGCCAGCAGCGTAGGGGGACTAGCGGGAAACTCCTACGAGCAGTACTTC. Amino acid sequence: CASSVGGLAGNSYEQYF.